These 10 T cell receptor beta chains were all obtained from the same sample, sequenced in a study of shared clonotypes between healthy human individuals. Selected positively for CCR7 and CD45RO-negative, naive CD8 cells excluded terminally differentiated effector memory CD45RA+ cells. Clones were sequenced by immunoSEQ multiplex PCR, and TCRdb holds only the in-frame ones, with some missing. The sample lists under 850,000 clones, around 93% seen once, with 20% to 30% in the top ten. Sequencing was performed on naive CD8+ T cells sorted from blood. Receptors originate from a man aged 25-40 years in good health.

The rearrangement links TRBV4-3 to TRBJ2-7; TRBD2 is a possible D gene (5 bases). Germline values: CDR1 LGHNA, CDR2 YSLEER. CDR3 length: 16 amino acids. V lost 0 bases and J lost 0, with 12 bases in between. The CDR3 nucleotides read TGCGCCAGCAGCCAAGATCGGAGCGGACCCTCCTACGAGCAGTACTTC. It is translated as CASSQDRSGPSYEQYF.

CDR3 sequence (DNA): TGCGCCAGCAGCTTGGAAGGGACTAGCCGGGCCCCCAATGAGCAGTTCTTC. Amino acid sequence: CASSLEGTSRAPNEQFF. This rearrangement joins TRBV5-1 to TRBJ2-1, with 9 bases matching TRBD2. CDR1 SGHRS and CDR2 YFSETQ come from the germline V gene. Unmatched junction bases numbered 10, after V lost 0 bases and J lost 6 bases. The CDR3 runs 17 residues.

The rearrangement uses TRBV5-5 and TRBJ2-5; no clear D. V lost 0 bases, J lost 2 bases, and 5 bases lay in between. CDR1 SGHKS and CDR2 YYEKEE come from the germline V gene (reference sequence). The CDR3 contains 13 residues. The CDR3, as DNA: TGTGCCAGCAGCTTGGTACAGCAAGAGACCCAGTACTTC. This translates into CASSLVQQETQYF.

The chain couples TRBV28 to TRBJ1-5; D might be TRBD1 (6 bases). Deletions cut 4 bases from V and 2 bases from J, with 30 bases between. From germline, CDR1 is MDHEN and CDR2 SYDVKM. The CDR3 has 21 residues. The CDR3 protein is CASSSTFIGSGQRGGNQPQHF. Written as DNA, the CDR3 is TGTGCCAGCAGTTCAACTTTTATAGGTTCGGGGCAAAGGGGGGGCAATCAGCCCCAGCATTTT.

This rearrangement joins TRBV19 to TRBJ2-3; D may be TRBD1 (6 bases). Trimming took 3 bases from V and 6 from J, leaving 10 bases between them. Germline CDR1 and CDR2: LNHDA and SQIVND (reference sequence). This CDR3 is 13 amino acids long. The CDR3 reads CASSIGQMDTQYF. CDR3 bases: TGTGCCAGTAGTATCGGACAGATGGATACGCAGTATTTT.

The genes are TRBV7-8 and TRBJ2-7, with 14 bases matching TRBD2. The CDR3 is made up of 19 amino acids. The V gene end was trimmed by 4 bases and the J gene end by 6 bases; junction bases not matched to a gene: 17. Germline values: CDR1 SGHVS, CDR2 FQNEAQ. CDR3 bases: TGTGCCAGCAGCTCCACGTTGTATGGGGGACTAGCGGGAGTAGGCGAGCAGTACTTC. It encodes CASSSTLYGGLAGVGEQYF.

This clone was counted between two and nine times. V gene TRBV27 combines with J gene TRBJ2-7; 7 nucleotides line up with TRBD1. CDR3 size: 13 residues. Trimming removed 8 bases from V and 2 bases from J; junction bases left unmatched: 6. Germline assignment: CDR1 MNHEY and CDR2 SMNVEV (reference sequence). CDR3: CASAQGQTYEQYF. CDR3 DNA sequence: TGTGCCAGCGCCCAGGGACAGACCTACGAGCAGTACTTC.

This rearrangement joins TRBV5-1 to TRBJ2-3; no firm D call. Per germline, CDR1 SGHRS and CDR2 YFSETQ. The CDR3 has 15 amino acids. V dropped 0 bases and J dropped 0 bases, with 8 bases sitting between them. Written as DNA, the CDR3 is TGCGCCAGCAGCTTGGGGGCGGTTAGCACAGATACGCAGTATTTT. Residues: CASSLGAVSTDTQYF. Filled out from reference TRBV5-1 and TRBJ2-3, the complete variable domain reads KAGVTQTPRYLIKTRGQQVTLSCSPISGHRSVSWYQQTPGQGLQFLFEYFSETQRNKGNFPGRFSGRQFSNSRSEMNVSTLELGDSALYLCASSLGAVSTDTQYFGPGTRLTVL.

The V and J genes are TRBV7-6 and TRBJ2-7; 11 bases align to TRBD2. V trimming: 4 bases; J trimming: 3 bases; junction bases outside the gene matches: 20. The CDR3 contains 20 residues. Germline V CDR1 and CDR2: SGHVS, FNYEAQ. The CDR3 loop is CASSSHQTNPGLAAYYEQYF. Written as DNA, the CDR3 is TGTGCCAGCAGCTCCCACCAAACGAACCCGGGACTAGCGGCCTACTACGAGCAGTACTTC.

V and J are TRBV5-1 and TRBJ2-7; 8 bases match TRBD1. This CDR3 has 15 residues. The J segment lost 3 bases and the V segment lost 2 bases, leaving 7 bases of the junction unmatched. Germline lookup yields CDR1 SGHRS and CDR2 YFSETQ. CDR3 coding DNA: TGCGCCAGCAGCTTTCGTGAAACAGGGGGCTACGAGCAGTACTTC. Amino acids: CASSFRETGGYEQYF.